These 18 T cell receptor beta chains originate from one sample sequenced in a study of CD8 T cells in ankylosing spondylitis. Study-level points and caveats: A motif in TCR beta, a set of about 8 highly homologous variants, appeared characteristic of ankylosing spondylitis blood.

TCRdb redid the calling of the 5' RACE reads with MiXCR, one entry per CDR3 protein. The data show about 540,000 distinct CDR3 sequences, about 12% seen once. For these TCRs, the target antigens are not known. Sequenced sample: blood, either unsorted or a sorted T cell fraction (not recorded which). The receptors were gathered from a male donor with ankylosing spondylitis.

V is TRBV30 and J is TRBJ1-5; no reliable D call. The length of the CDR3 is 13 residues. Looked up from germline, CDR1 is GTSNPN and CDR2 is SVGIG (reference sequence). Between the trimmed V and J ends, which lost 1 base and 7 bases, there was a span of 11 bases. CDR3 sequence (DNA): TGTGCCTGGAGTGGCGGGGTCGGGCAGCCCCAGCATTTT. Translated: CAWSGGVGQPQHF.

This chain links TRBV9 with TRBJ2-7, with TRBD2 identical over 10 bases. Per the germline V gene, CDR1 is SGDLS and CDR2 is YYNGEE. This CDR3 spans 15 amino acids. V was clipped by 3 bases and J by 2 bases; unmatched bases: 5. CDR3 loop: CASSDRLAGPYEQYF. The DNA for the CDR3 is TGTGCCAGCAGCGACCGACTAGCGGGCCCCTACGAGCAGTACTTC. The full variable domain, with the rest looked up from reference TRBV9 and TRBJ2-7, is DSGVTQTPKHLITATGQRVTLRCSPRSGDLSVYWYQQSLDQGLQFLIQYYNGEERAKGNILERFSAQQFPDLHSELNLSSLELGDSALYFCASSDRLAGPYEQYFGPGTRLTVT.

The chain has TRBV5-1 and TRBJ2-3, with 10 positions matching TRBD2. Germline V gives CDR1 SGHRS, CDR2 YFSETQ. This CDR3 region has 17 residues. Trimming cost V 0 bases and J 5 bases; bases outside gene matches: 9. As DNA, the CDR3 is TGCGCCAGCAGCTTGGAGCCTAGCGGGAGACTGGGAGATACGCAGTATTTT. Translation: CASSLEPSGRLGDTQYF.

The J gene is TRBJ2-2, the V gene TRBV20-1; no definite D call. Germline loops: CDR1 DFQATT, CDR2 SNEGSKA (reference sequence). The CDR3 runs 16 residues. The V end was cut by 0 bases, the J end by 3 bases, with 14 bases between. CDR3 loop: CSARDIKGFDTGELFF. DNA of the CDR3: TGCAGTGCTAGAGATATTAAAGGGTTCGACACCGGGGAGCTGTTTTTT.

This clonotype was seen more than once but under ten times. The rearrangement joins TRBV6-1 to TRBJ2-3; TRBD1 agrees at 11 bases. The CDR3 is made up of 15 amino acids. J gave up 4 bases and V 6 bases, and 6 bases lay outside the gene matches. Looked up from germline, CDR1 is MNHNS and CDR2 is SASEGT. CDR3 sequence: CASRVGQGAADTQYF. CDR3 DNA sequence: TGTGCCAGCAGGGTCGGACAGGGGGCAGCAGATACGCAGTATTTT.

The chain combines TRBV9 with TRBJ2-5; 8 bases match TRBD1. The V and J ends lost 2 bases and 5 bases, in that order; junction bases with no gene match: 8. The CDR3 sequence is 15 residues long. Germline assignment: CDR1 SGDLS and CDR2 YYNGEE. CDR3 sequence (DNA): TGTGCCAGCAGCGTTCGCTCTCGGGACAGGGAGACCCAGTACTTC. Protein: CASSVRSRDRETQYF.

This clonotype came up many times. This chain uses TRBV5-1 with TRBJ2-7, with D unclear. Germline V gives CDR1 SGHRS, CDR2 YFSETQ. V was trimmed by 1 base and J by 5 bases, leaving 16 bases between them. The CDR3 is made up of 15 amino acids. The CDR3 DNA follows: TGCGCCAGCAGCTTGAAGGCCATCCTTCGGGACGAGCAGTACTTC. Its protein is CASSLKAILRDEQYF.

This clonotype was counted once. The rearrangement joins TRBV20-1 to TRBJ2-7; TRBD2 aligns across 7 bases. J lost 4 bases, V lost 6 bases, and 6 bases had no gene match. The CDR3 runs to 12 residues. The germline CDR1 and CDR2 sequences are DFQATT and SNEGSKA (reference sequence). Here the CDR3 reads CSARYSGYEQYF. CDR3 nucleotides: TGCAGTGCCCGTTATAGCGGGTACGAGCAGTACTTC.

This clonotype has just a few counts. The chain uses TRBV20-1 and TRBJ2-1; 11 bases fit TRBD2. The CDR3 runs to 15 residues. Germline V gene lookup returns CDR1 DFQATT and CDR2 SNEGSKA (reference sequence). V gave up 4 bases and J gave up 10 bases; unmatched junction bases: 12. CDR3 coding DNA: TGCAGTGCTATCTTGACTAGCGGGATTGGCAACGAGCAGTTCTTC. The encoded protein is CSAILTSGIGNEQFF.

This clonotype was recorded many times. The V call is TRBV27, the J call TRBJ1-3, with 10 bases identical to TRBD1. Germline CDR1 and CDR2: MNHEY and SMNVEV (reference sequence). CDR3 length equals 18 residues. Germline trimming cut 2 bases from V and 2 bases from J; bases unmatched to any gene: 9. CDR3 nucleotides: TGTGCCAGCAGTTTAAGCTCAGACAGGGGGCTCCCTGGAAACACCATATATTTT. Encoded protein: CASSLSSDRGLPGNTIYF.

There are many counts of this clonotype. At one end the junction does not follow the germline gene, possibly because of a read error. This rearrangement joins TRBV5-1 to TRBJ2-3; tentative D call: TRBD1 (6 bases). CDR3 length equals 14 residues. Germline loops: CDR1 SGHRS, CDR2 YFSETQ. Here the CDR3 DNA reads TGTGCCAGCAGTTTCGGACAGAGCACAGATACGCAGTATTTT. This translates into CASSFGQSTDTQYF.

This chain joins TRBV6-5 and TRBJ2-7; 8 bases fit TRBD1. The length of the CDR3 is 14 residues. CDR1 is MNHEY and CDR2 is SVGAGI in the germline V gene. The V gene end was trimmed by 4 bases and the J gene end by 3 bases; junction bases not matched to a gene: 5. CDR3 nucleotide sequence: TGTGCCAGCAGTTTCGACAGGGGAAACTACGAGCAGTACGTC. Its protein is CASSFDRGNYEQYV.

This clonotype was observed a few times. The V and J genes are TRBV2 and TRBJ2-7, with TRBD1 identical over 8 bases. CDR3 length equals 11 residues. Germline CDR1 is SNHLY and CDR2 is FYNNEI. V dropped 6 bases and J dropped 6; count of bases not matched to a gene: 1. This CDR3 reads CASRDRGEQYF. In DNA form, the CDR3 reads TGTGCCAGCAGAGACAGGGGCGAGCAGTACTTC. The whole variable domain, filled in from reference TRBV2 and TRBJ2-7, reads EPEVTQTPSHQVTQMGQEVILRCVPISNHLYFYWYRQILGQKVEFLVSFYNNEISEKSEIFDDQFSVERPDGSNFTLKIRSTKLEDSAMYFCASRDRGEQYFGPGTRLTVT.

The chain links TRBV12-3 or TRBV12-4 to TRBJ1-1; D is perhaps TRBD1 (5 bases). There are 13 residues in the CDR3. V dropped 2 bases and J dropped 7 bases, with 11 bases sitting between them. In nucleotides, the CDR3 is TGTGCCAGCAGTTTATTTTGGGGGGGTGAAGCTTTCTTT. It translates to CASSLFWGGEAFF.

The J gene is TRBJ2-1, the V gene TRBV5-6; TRBD1 aligns across 7 bases. V lost 0 bases and J lost 4; bases outside the gene matches: 1. There are 14 residues in the CDR3. Germline V CDR1 and CDR2: SGHDT, YYEEEE. The CDR3: CASSLEQGYNEQFF. The CDR3 DNA reads as TGTGCCAGCAGCTTGGAACAGGGGTACAATGAGCAGTTCTTC.

Only a few counts were recorded for this clonotype. The V call is TRBV7-2, the J call TRBJ2-7; a possible D gene is TRBD2 (7 bases). Trimming took 3 bases from V and 5 from J, leaving 17 bases between them. CDR1 and CDR2 from the germline V gene are SGHTA and FQGNSA. This CDR3 region has 15 residues. CDR3 sequence (DNA): TGTGCCAGCAGCTTGGGAGGGGGGTCCTCAAACGAGCAGTACTTC. This codes for CASSLGGGSSNEQYF.

This clonotype was observed a few times. The J gene is TRBJ2-3, the V gene TRBV5-1, with TRBD2 identical over 8 bases. Unmatched junction bases numbered 4, after V lost 0 bases and J lost 1 base. Germline CDR1 is SGHRS and CDR2 is YFSETQ. This CDR3 spans 16 amino acids. CDR3 coding DNA: TGCGCCAGCAGCTTGGTTCGGGAGGGCCGCACAGATACGCAGTATTTT. It yields the protein CASSLVREGRTDTQYF. Full variable domain (remainder filled in from reference TRBV5-1 and TRBJ2-3): KAGVTQTPRYLIKTRGQQVTLSCSPISGHRSVSWYQQTPGQGLQFLFEYFSETQRNKGNFPGRFSGRQFSNSRSEMNVSTLELGDSALYLCASSLVREGRTDTQYFGPGTRLTVL.

At least ten counts were recorded for this clonotype. The rearrangement links TRBV7-9 to TRBJ2-1; D uncertain. CDR3 length: 16 residues. The V gene lost 1 base and the J gene lost 3 bases, with 13 bases spanning the gap. CDR1 and CDR2 from the germline V gene are SEHNR and FQNEAQ (reference sequence). CDR3 coding DNA: TGTGCCAGCAGCTTAGGTTTCGGGTTTAGCTACAATGAGCAGTTCTTC. The encoded protein is CASSLGFGFSYNEQFF.